The sequence of this T cell receptor beta chain was determined in a study of beta chain features in type 1 diabetes (dated by TCRdb to the late 2010s). About the investigation overall: Mean age, gender distribution, total cell number and subset yield did not differ between patients and healthy donors. Across all samples, around 100 million sorted cells were examined, and cell number per subset correlated strongly with RNA yield. In the study, TCRB repertoires of sorted circulating CD4+ T cell subsets from recently diagnosed type 1 diabetes patients were compared with those of matched healthy donors. Whereas all 30 or so donors provided naive and central memory subsets, regulatory and stem cell-like memory subsets were isolated from just 8 patients and roughly 8 healthy donors.

To note about this clone: No cognate antigen has been identified for it. There are no base qualities to consult, and no much larger clone falls within one base.

What the work shows at the level of the full study, not this receptor alone: Sequencing cDNA rather than genomic DNA could over-represent highly expressing activated cells, although activation and CD3 levels did not differ between groups. Patients with type 1 diabetes made fewer insertions and deleted more nucleotides at VDJ recombination sites, implying thymic rearrangement abnormalities. The naive, central memory and regulatory TCRB repertoires appeared to resemble one another more closely among patients than among healthy donors. PCR may preferentially amplify shorter templates, but because patient and control samples were amplified and corrected together, any resulting skew would affect both groups equally. Because the HLA sub-analyses included only small numbers of individuals, any influence of HLA type on TCRB rearrangement was left unresolved. Type 1 diabetes patients showed a moderate but significant shortening of TCRB CDR3 length in all four CD4+ subsets.

From each donor, a single peripheral blood sample of roughly 0.11 L on average was drawn into heparinised tubes. A BD FACSAria II and a panel including CD45RO, CCR7, CD25, CD127, CD95 and CD27 were used to sort naive, central memory, regulatory and stem cell-like memory CD4+ T cells. All sorted populations exceeded 98% purity. PBMCs were isolated right away by Lymphoprep density gradient centrifugation and were stained directly, without culture. To minimize batch effects, samples were stained and sorted in pairs, one healthy donor with one patient per experiment. All of the isolated RNA was reverse transcribed with the High Capacity cDNA Reverse Transcription Kit, so expressed TCRB transcripts were sequenced. Deep immunoSEQ sequencing was applied to naive, central memory and regulatory T cell samples, giving an average of roughly 3.5 million total reads per sample. Sorted cells were lysed in RLT buffer and RNA was extracted with DNase-treated RNeasy Micro or Mini kits, depending on cell number. Each cell subset was processed separately to prevent cross-contamination, with patient and healthy donor samples processed together. Using the immunoSEQ multiplex PCR, TCRB sequences were amplified from cDNA into 87-bp fragments spanning the CDR3 region. The amplicons were sequenced using the Illumina HiSeq platform. Concerning the study's data processing: Synthetic template baselines were used to correct PCR bias computationally, reads within Hamming distance 2 were collapsed, and singletons that could not be merged were discarded. Reads were aligned against IMGT so that V, D and J genes, CDR3 length and insertions or deletions at six rearrangement sites could be assigned. Clonotype counts were normalized to sorted cell number within each subset before computing true diversity and Gini coefficients with the tcR R package. The overlap coefficient, calculated on TCRB nucleotide sequences, was used to quantify repertoire sharing. The table was pulled from immuneACCESS by TCRdb, which kept in-frame rearrangements only. Such tables lose some clones; where checked, under half of the loss comes from unresolved V genes, and the rest has no known cause. That table furnishes V, J and clone size, whereas the DNA furnished D and trimming. This sample comprises 130,000 or so clones, 9.5% to 10% of them detected only once. Of the sample, almost 0.65% is held by the ten largest clones.

Relative to germline, V is 6 bases shorter and J is 1 base shorter, with 10 bases between their ends. From cysteine to phenylalanine, the CDR3 is 13 amino acids long. CDR3 DNA is the only sequence kept; it has 39 bases, read in frame from the first base. The germline V gene supplies CDR1 SGHRS and CDR2 YFSETQ. The clonotype originates from a woman aged 40 to 50 in good health. This chain joins TRBV5-1 to TRBJ1-1; the D segment cannot be called with confidence. The sample taken for sequencing was central memory CD4+ T cells from blood. The bases read TGCGCCAGCACCTTACGGGAGAACACTGAAGCTTTCTTT. The resulting protein is CASTLRENTEAFF.